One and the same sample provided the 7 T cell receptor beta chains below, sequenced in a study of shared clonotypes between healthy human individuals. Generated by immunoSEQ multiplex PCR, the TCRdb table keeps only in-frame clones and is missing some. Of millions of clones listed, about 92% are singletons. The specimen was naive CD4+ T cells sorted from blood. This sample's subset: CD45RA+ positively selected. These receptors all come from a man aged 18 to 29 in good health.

The CDR3 loop is CASSLAGQGRTEAFF. CDR3 DNA: TGTGCCAGCAGCTTGGCAGGACAGGGGAGGACTGAAGCTTTCTTT. This chain uses TRBV5-4 with TRBJ1-1; 9 bases are shared with TRBD1. Per the germline V gene, CDR1 is SGHNT and CDR2 is YYREEE (reference sequence). There are 15 residues in the CDR3. V dropped 0 bases and J dropped 5; count of bases not matched to a gene: 5.

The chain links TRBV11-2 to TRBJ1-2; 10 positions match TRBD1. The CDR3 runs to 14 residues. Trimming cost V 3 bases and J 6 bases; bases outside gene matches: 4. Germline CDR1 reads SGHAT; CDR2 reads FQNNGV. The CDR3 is CASSFRQGADGYTF. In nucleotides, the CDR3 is TGTGCCAGCAGCTTTCGACAGGGGGCCGATGGCTACACCTTC. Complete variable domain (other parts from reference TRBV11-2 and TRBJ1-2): EAGVAQSPRYKIIEKRQSVAFWCNPISGHATLYWYQQILGQGPKLLIQFQNNGVVDDSQLPKDRFSAERLKGVDSTLKIQPAKLEDSAVYLCASSFRQGADGYTFGSGTRLTVV.

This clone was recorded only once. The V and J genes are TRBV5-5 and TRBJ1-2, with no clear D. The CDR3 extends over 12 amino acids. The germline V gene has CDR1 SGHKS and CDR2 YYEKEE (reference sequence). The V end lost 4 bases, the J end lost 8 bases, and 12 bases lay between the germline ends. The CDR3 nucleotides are TGTGCCAGCAGCCCAACCCCACAGGGCTACACCTTC. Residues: CASSPTPQGYTF.

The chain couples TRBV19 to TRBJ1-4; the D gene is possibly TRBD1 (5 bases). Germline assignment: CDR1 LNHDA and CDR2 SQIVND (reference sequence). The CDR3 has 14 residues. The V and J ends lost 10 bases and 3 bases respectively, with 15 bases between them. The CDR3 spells CATSDWGANEKLFF. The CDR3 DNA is TGTGCCACCTCCGATTGGGGCGCTAATGAAAAACTGTTTTTT.

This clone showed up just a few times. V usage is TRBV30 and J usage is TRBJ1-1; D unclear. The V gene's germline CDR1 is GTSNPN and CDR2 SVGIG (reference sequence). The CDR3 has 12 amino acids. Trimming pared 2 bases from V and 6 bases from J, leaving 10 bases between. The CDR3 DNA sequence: TGTGCCTGGAGTTCGGGAAACGCTGAAGCTTTCTTT. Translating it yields CAWSSGNAEAFF.

The DNA of the CDR3 is TGTGCCAGCTCACCAAAGGGGGACTATGGCTACACCTTC. Its protein product is CASSPKGDYGYTF. The chain has TRBV18 and TRBJ1-2; possibly TRBD1 for D (6 bases). CDR1 and CDR2 (germline): KGHSH, LQKENI. The CDR3 loop spans 13 amino acids. Between the trimmed V and J ends, which lost 2 bases and 3 bases, there was a span of 7 bases.

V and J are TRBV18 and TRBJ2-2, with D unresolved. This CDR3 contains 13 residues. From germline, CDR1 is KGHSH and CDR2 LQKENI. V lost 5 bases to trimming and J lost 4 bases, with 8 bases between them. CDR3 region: CASSGGRTGELFF. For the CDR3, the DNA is TGTGCCAGCTCAGGTGGGCGCACCGGGGAGCTGTTTTTT.